This T cell receptor beta chain was captured by sequencing in a study of cytomegalovirus exposure and HLA in healthy donors. Study as a whole: Roughly 80 million unique TCRs from HLA-typed donors made up an early data release. Genetic ancestry analysis placed approximately 78% of the 400 or so donors that were genotyped in the Caucasian-associated cluster.

With regard to this clone: What it recognizes is unknown.

Researchers ran the PCR with 60 Vbeta and 13 Jbeta primers. Profiled with immunoSEQ multiplex PCR; TCRdb holds only in-frame clones, not every one. The sample lists around 130,000 clones, 75% seen once, with less than 3.5% in the top ten. The V gene's germline CDR1 is SGHTA and CDR2 FQGNSA. The CDR3 sequence is 14 residues long. V lost 5 bases to trimming and J lost 2 bases; unmatched junction nucleotides: 4. General observations from the study: One cluster of highly shared sequence variants probably arose as a sequencing artifact.

The clonotype was recovered from a woman in her forties in good health and CMV-seropositive. The V call is TRBV7-2, the J call TRBJ2-5; 8 nucleotides line up with TRBD1. The specimen sequenced was PBMCs. The CDR3 sequence: CASSLRTGQETQYF. CDR3 coding DNA: TGTGCCAGCAGCCTGCGGACAGGGCAAGAGACCCAGTACTTC.